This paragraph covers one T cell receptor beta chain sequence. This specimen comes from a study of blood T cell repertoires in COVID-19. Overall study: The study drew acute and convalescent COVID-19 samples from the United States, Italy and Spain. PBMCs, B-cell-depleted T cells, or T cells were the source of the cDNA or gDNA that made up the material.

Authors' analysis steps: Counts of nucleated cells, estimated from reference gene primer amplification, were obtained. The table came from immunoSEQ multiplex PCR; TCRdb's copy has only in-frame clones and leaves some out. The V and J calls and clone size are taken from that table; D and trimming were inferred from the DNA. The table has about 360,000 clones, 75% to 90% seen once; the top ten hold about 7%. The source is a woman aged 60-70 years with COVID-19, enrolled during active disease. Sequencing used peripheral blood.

The CDR3 DNA is TGTGCCAGCTCACCTTCACAGAACACAGATACGCAGTATTTT. This codes for CASSPSQNTDTQYF. The gene calls are TRBV18 and TRBJ2-3; no clear D. The germline CDR1 and CDR2 sequences are KGHSH and LQKENI. The CDR3 totals 14 residues. V was pared by 3 bases and J by 2 bases, with 9 bases between.